Listed here are 11 T cell receptor beta chains from one sample, sequenced in a study of identifying expanded T cells in peripheral blood. Sequenced by immunoSEQ multiplex PCR; TCRdb stores in-frame clones only, minus some. The table lists approximately 100,000 clones, around 89% of them singletons, with about 17% in the top ten. Source material: blood. The receptors were gathered from a person aged 18 to 70 in good health.

This chain uses TRBV4-3 with TRBJ2-6, with D perhaps TRBD2 (5 bases). Trimming stripped 2 bases from V and 0 bases from J, with 8 bases between. The CDR3 length is 16 residues. The germline V gene encodes CDR1 LGHNA and CDR2 YSLEER. The CDR3 DNA is TGCGCCAGCAGCCAAAAGACTACCTCTGGGGCCAACGTCCTGACTTTC. The encoded protein is CASSQKTTSGANVLTF.

The chain is built from TRBV21-1 and TRBJ1-1; the table's D call of TRBD1 was not tested on the DNA. TRBV21-1 is a listed pseudogene. The CDR3 length is 20 residues. The CDR3 DNA is TGTGCCAGCAGCAATAACCGCGGGACAGGGGGAGGACCTGGGGACACTGAAGCTTTCTTT. Translating gives CASSNNRGTGGGPGDTEAFF.

The V gene is TRBV7-6, the J gene TRBJ2-3, with D possibly matching TRBD1 (6 bases). The CDR3 is 12 residues long. The germline gives CDR1 SGHVS, CDR2 FNYEAQ. The V and J ends lost 5 bases and 14 bases respectively, with 17 bases between them. The DNA of the CDR3 is TGTGCCAGCAGCCTAGGGGGTGCCAGGTCGTATTTT. The encoded protein is CASSLGGARSYF.

This chain uses TRBV5-4 with TRBJ2-7; D may be TRBD1 (6 bases). V was pared by 0 bases and J by 2 bases, with 15 bases between. Germline V lookup: CDR1 SGHNT, CDR2 YYREEE (reference sequence). CDR3 length: 16 amino acids. The CDR3 nucleotides are TGTGCCAGCAGCTTGGATGGGGGCGGCAGCACCTACGAGCAGTACTTC. Amino acid sequence: CASSLDGGGSTYEQYF.

This clone has a single count. The V and J genes are TRBV5-1 and TRBJ2-7; perhaps D is TRBD1 or TRBD2 (5 bases each). Deletions cut 0 bases from V and 3 bases from J, with 16 bases between. CDR1 and CDR2 (germline): SGHRS, YFSETQ. The CDR3 sequence is 16 residues long. CDR3 DNA sequence: TGCGCCAGCAGCTTGGCCGGGACGGGAAACCTCTACGAGCAGTACTTC. Protein product: CASSLAGTGNLYEQYF.

The chain uses TRBV7-2 and TRBJ1-5; possible D gene TRBD1, 5 bases. Germline V CDR1 and CDR2: SGHTA, FQGNSA. This CDR3 has 13 amino acids. V gave up 3 bases and J gave up 5 bases, with 8 bases separating them. The CDR3 protein is CASSFQGDQPQHF. The CDR3 DNA sequence: TGTGCCAGCAGCTTCCAGGGTGATCAGCCCCAGCATTTT.

The chain uses TRBV18 and TRBJ2-7, with 9 nucleotides matching TRBD1. This CDR3 has 13 amino acids. CDR1 is KGHSH and CDR2 is LQKENI in the germline V gene. After removal of 7 bases from V and 5 bases from J, the junction contained 6 bases not matched to a gene. The CDR3 DNA reads as TGTGCCAGCTTTACGGGACAGGGAAACGAGCAGTACTTC. Translation gives CASFTGQGNEQYF.

In its sample, this clone was seen once. The chain links TRBV10-1 to TRBJ2-1; 16 bases are shared with TRBD2. This CDR3 comprises 20 residues. Germline CDR1 and CDR2: WNHNN and SYGVQD (reference sequence). The junction had 9 bases not matched to a gene; V was cut back by 4 bases and J by 0 bases. The CDR3 coding sequence is TGCGCCAGCAGTGCTCATCCGGGACTAGCGGGGGGGAGCTCCTACAATGAGCAGTTCTTC. Protein product: CASSAHPGLAGGSSYNEQFF.

The chain carries TRBV29-1 and TRBJ1-2; D ambiguous. The V end lost 4 bases, the J end lost 0 bases, and 9 bases lay between the germline ends. Per the germline V gene, CDR1 is SQVTM and CDR2 is ANQGSEA. The CDR3 sequence is 13 residues long. This chain's CDR3 is CSVGSEANYGYTF. CDR3 in DNA: TGCAGCGTTGGCTCCGAGGCTAACTATGGCTACACCTTC.

The chain combines TRBV7-2 with TRBJ2-5; D is uncertain. Trimming left V 5 bases short and J 0 bases short, with 7 bases between. There are 13 residues in the CDR3. CDR1 is SGHTA and CDR2 is FQGNSA in the germline V gene. The CDR3 reads CASSNRYQETQYF. CDR3 DNA sequence: TGTGCCAGCAGCAATAGGTACCAAGAGACCCAGTACTTC. Looking up the rest from reference TRBV7-2 and TRBJ2-5 gives the full variable domain: GAGVSQSPSNKVTEKGKDVELRCDPISGHTALYWYRQSLGQGLEFLIYFQGNSAPDKSGLPSDRFSAERTGGSVSTLTIQRTQQEDSAVYLCASSNRYQETQYFGPGTRLLVL.

This chain uses TRBV7-2 with TRBJ1-2, with 8 bases identical to TRBD1. Trimming took 5 bases from V and 5 from J; bases not matched to a gene: 13. Germline V gene lookup returns CDR1 SGHTA and CDR2 FQGNSA. This CDR3 is 16 amino acids long. The CDR3 sequence is CASSVAGAGGVYGYTF. In DNA, the CDR3 is TGTGCCAGCAGCGTCGCGGGGGCAGGGGGCGTTTATGGCTACACCTTC. Full variable domain (remainder filled in from reference TRBV7-2 and TRBJ1-2): GAGVSQSPSNKVTEKGKDVELRCDPISGHTALYWYRQSLGQGLEFLIYFQGNSAPDKSGLPSDRFSAERTGGSVSTLTIQRTQQEDSAVYLCASSVAGAGGVYGYTFGSGTRLTVV.